The clone carrying this T cell receptor beta chain was counted only a few times. TCRdb keeps only in-frame clones here, not all; method: immunoSEQ multiplex PCR. This sample has roughly 3,200 clones, with approximately 70% found just once. Autopsy tissues spanned esophagus to rectum, liver, skin, and lymphoid organs including spleen. This entry is derived from a study of tissue T cells after allogeneic stem cell transplantation. The CDR3 extends over 16 amino acids. J gave up 5 bases and V 1 base, and 8 bases lay outside the gene matches. The germline CDR1 and CDR2 sequences are LGHNA and YNFKEQ. This clonotype was obtained from an older male donor with lung cancer. The sample in question was tissue from the right colon, obtained at autopsy. J is TRBJ2-3 and V is TRBV4-2; 8 positions match TRBD2. The CDR3 spells CASSQVLAGRGDTQYF. CDR3 nucleotides: TGTGCCAGCAGCCAAGTGCTAGCGGGTAGGGGAGATACGCAGTATTTT.